The 21 T cell receptor beta chains presented below share a single source sample, sequenced in a study of metastatic and nonmetastatic thyroid tumors. TCRdb reprocessed the PCR reads using MiXCR. The sample shows some 34,000 clones, 17% of them seen only once. No treatment had been given to any patient before thyroid surgery. Sequencing was done on a sample of blood. The receptors stem from a female donor with papillary thyroid cancer or a benign thyroid nodule (not recorded which). Some clones in this sample may be carry-over from other donors' samples.

The chain employs TRBV20-1 and TRBJ2-3; D could derive from TRBD1 or TRBD2 (6 bases each). There are 18 residues in the CDR3. Germline V gives CDR1 DFQATT, CDR2 SNEGSKA (reference sequence). Between the trimmed V and J ends, which lost 0 bases and 2 bases, there was a span of 21 bases. The CDR3 nucleotides are TGCAGTGCTAGAGATAGGCCGGGGGCGGCGGACCCCACAGATACGCAGTATTTT. This encodes CSARDRPGAADPTDTQYF.

About this clone: It may be a read error: a sequence one base away is much more abundant. The chain carries TRBV5-4 and TRBJ2-5; tentatively, D is TRBD1 or TRBD2 (5 bases each). V was cut by 7 bases and J by 3 bases, with 16 bases left in between. Germline CDR1 reads SGHNT; CDR2 reads YYREEE (reference sequence). The CDR3 is 14 amino acids. This CDR3 is CASSIIRDEETQYF. The DNA for the CDR3 is TGTGCCAGCTCGATAATCCGGGACGAAGAGACCCAGTACTTC.

This clone was seen repeatedly, ten times or more. The chain carries TRBV7-9 and TRBJ2-3; 11 bases line up with TRBD2. This CDR3 is built from 15 residues. Germline V gene lookup returns CDR1 SEHNR and CDR2 FQNEAQ (reference sequence). V shed 4 bases and J 3 bases; nucleotides not matched to a gene: 3. The CDR3 DNA follows: TGTGCCAGCAGCTCACTAGCGGGAGAGACAGATACGCAGTATTTT. Its protein product is CASSSLAGETDTQYF.

This clone was recorded many times. The chain uses TRBV19 and TRBJ1-6, with D possibly being TRBD1 (5 bases). The CDR3 spans 16 residues. From germline, CDR1 is LNHDA and CDR2 SQIVND (reference sequence). V was trimmed by 5 bases and J by 13 bases, leaving 24 bases between them. The CDR3 loop reads CASSSLPGPLNRPLHF. The DNA for the CDR3 is TGTGCCAGTAGTTCGCTACCGGGACCGCTAAACAGGCCCCTCCACTTT.

This clone showed up many times. The chain couples TRBV3-1 to TRBJ2-5, with D tentatively TRBD2 (6 bases). The CDR3 extends over 15 amino acids. CDR1 LGHDT and CDR2 YNNKEL come from the germline V gene (reference sequence). V lost 5 bases and J 5 bases, leaving 18 bases between the germline ends. Here the CDR3 reads CASSALATSGETQYF. As DNA, the CDR3 is TGTGCCAGCAGCGCTCTAGCGACCAGCGGGGAGACCCAGTACTTC.

This clone appeared many times. The chain carries TRBV6-6 and TRBJ2-5, with 9 bases aligning to TRBD2. This CDR3 is built from 17 residues. Germline V gene data show CDR1 as MNHNY and CDR2 as SVGAGI (reference sequence). J gave up 5 bases and V 0 bases, and 10 bases lay outside the gene matches. The CDR3 nucleotides read TGTGCCAGCAGTTACTCTGGAGCGGGCGGGGGGGGGGAGACCCAGTACTTC. Translating it yields CASSYSGAGGGGETQYF.

In its sample, this clone ranks as medium-sized. V is TRBV6-1 and J is TRBJ1-6, with D tentatively TRBD1 (5 bases). V lost 2 bases and J 9 bases, leaving 11 bases between the germline ends. This CDR3 spans 14 amino acids. CDR1 MNHNS and CDR2 SASEGT come from the germline V gene. The CDR3 region is CASSESGRVSPLHF. CDR3 nucleotide sequence: TGTGCCAGCAGTGAATCCGGCAGGGTTTCACCCCTCCACTTT.

This clone was observed a handful of times. The chain employs TRBV7-3 and TRBJ2-5, with 7 nucleotides matching TRBD2. The CDR3 runs to 14 residues. Germline V CDR1 and CDR2: SGHTA, FQGTGA. J gave up 4 bases and V 5 bases, and 7 bases lay outside the gene matches. As DNA, the CDR3 is TGTGCCAGCAGCCCTCGGACTAGTGGAGAGACCCAGTACTTC. Residues: CASSPRTSGETQYF.

The table lists this clone with many counts. The chain employs TRBV4-2 and TRBJ2-1; TRBD2 aligns across 14 bases. CDR3 size: 16 residues. Germline V lookup: CDR1 LGHNA, CDR2 YNFKEQ. Losses at the gene ends were 4 bases for V and 9 bases for J; bases not matched to a gene: 8. The CDR3 region is CASSPTTSGGAGEQFF. Written as DNA, the CDR3 is TGTGCCAGCAGCCCTACGACTAGCGGGGGGGCCGGTGAGCAGTTCTTC.

This clone was detected only a few times. The chain recombines TRBV19 with TRBJ2-7, with D unresolved. V was clipped by 9 bases and J by 0 bases, with 12 bases between them. Germline-derived CDR1 and CDR2 are LNHDA and SQIVND (reference sequence). The CDR3 contains 13 residues. The CDR3 sequence is CASGARASYEQYF. CDR3 bases: TGTGCCAGCGGCGCGCGAGCCTCCTACGAGCAGTACTTC.

In this sample, this clone is medium-sized. The chain employs TRBV6-1 and TRBJ2-7, with 7 bases matching TRBD2. V was pared by 0 bases and J by 1 base, with 9 bases of the junction left unmatched. Per the germline V gene, CDR1 is MNHNS and CDR2 is SASEGT. The CDR3 has 17 residues. In DNA, the CDR3 is TGTGCCAGCAGTGAAGCAGGGAGGGGCGGGACGTCCTACGAGCAGTACTTC. Translation gives CASSEAGRGGTSYEQYF.

This clone has a count of ten or more. The V and J genes are TRBV30 and TRBJ1-5; TRBD1 might be the D (5 bases). Per germline, CDR1 GTSNPN and CDR2 SVGIG (reference sequence). The CDR3 is made up of 15 amino acids. V lost 4 bases to trimming and J lost 3 bases, with 16 bases between them. The CDR3 here is CAWNLGTEPNQPQHF. In DNA, the CDR3 is TGTGCCTGGAACCTTGGGACGGAACCCAATCAGCCCCAGCATTTT.

The chain is built from TRBV20-1 and TRBJ1-6, with 10 positions matching TRBD1. Looked up from germline, CDR1 is DFQATT and CDR2 is SNEGSKA (reference sequence). J gave up 6 bases and V 0 bases, and 8 bases lay outside the gene matches. This CDR3 is built from 17 residues. CDR3 nucleotides: TGCAGTGCTAGAGACCCCACGGGACAGGGGTTTAATTCACCCCTCCACTTT. Translated: CSARDPTGQGFNSPLHF.

In this sample, this clone turned up a few times. The chain carries TRBV2 and TRBJ2-7; a possible D gene is TRBD2 (6 bases). CDR1 and CDR2 from the germline V gene are SNHLY and FYNNEI. Trimming removed 7 bases from V and 3 bases from J, with 19 bases in between. The CDR3 is made up of 15 amino acids. The CDR3 sequence: CASIDIAAGGYEQYF. The CDR3 DNA reads as TGTGCCAGCATTGACATAGCGGCGGGCGGCTACGAGCAGTACTTC.

The table lists this clone with many counts. CDR3 protein: CASSGSYYEQYF. Written as DNA, the CDR3 is TGTGCCAGCAGCGGGAGCTACTACGAGCAGTACTTC. The chain employs TRBV7-9 and TRBJ2-7; weak D call: TRBD2 (5 bases). The V end was cut by 5 bases, the J end by 3 bases, with 8 bases between. Germline-derived CDR1 and CDR2 are SEHNR and FQNEAQ (reference sequence). The CDR3 is made up of 12 amino acids.

The gene calls are TRBV7-2 and TRBJ2-3; D is unresolved. V was clipped by 6 bases and J by 6 bases, with 10 bases between them. Germline V lookup: CDR1 SGHTA, CDR2 FQGNSA. This CDR3 has 12 amino acids. The CDR3 spells CASSTLPDTQYF. CDR3 nucleotides: TGTGCCAGCAGTACCCTGCCGGATACGCAGTATTTT.

The rearrangement links TRBV5-4 to TRBJ2-7; D is ambiguous. Trimming removed 4 bases at V and 2 bases at J, with 7 bases between. This CDR3 region has 12 residues. Germline assignment: CDR1 SGHNT and CDR2 YYREEE (reference sequence). CDR3 sequence reads: CASSAGPYEQYF. The CDR3 nucleotides are TGTGCCAGCAGCGCTGGGCCCTACGAGCAGTACTTC.

At least ten counts were recorded for this clone. J is TRBJ1-2 and V is TRBV7-2, with 9 positions matching TRBD1. This CDR3 spans 15 amino acids. J gave up 7 bases and V 5 bases, and 11 bases lay outside the gene matches. Germline-derived CDR1 and CDR2 are SGHTA and FQGNSA. The CDR3 region is CASSQYTGGDTGYTF. CDR3 in DNA: TGTGCCAGCAGCCAATACACAGGGGGCGATACTGGCTACACCTTC.

This clone is labeled as medium-sized. The rearrangement joins TRBV6-1 to TRBJ2-7; unclear D gene. Germline V lookup: CDR1 MNHNS, CDR2 SASEGT. V lost 6 bases and J lost 4, with 13 bases in between. This CDR3 contains 13 residues. This CDR3 reads CASRKGRTYEQYF. The DNA of the CDR3 is TGTGCCAGCAGGAAAGGGCGGACGTACGAGCAGTACTTC.

This chain links TRBV5-6 with TRBJ2-3, with 9 bases fitting TRBD1. V gave up 2 bases and J gave up 3 bases; unmatched junction bases: 7. In germline, CDR1 is SGHDT, CDR2 YYEEEE. This CDR3 contains 16 residues. CDR3 amino acids: CASSFTGTGRTDTQYF. The CDR3 bases are TGTGCCAGCAGCTTCACCGGGACAGGGCGAACAGATACGCAGTATTTT.

This clone was observed many times. The chain combines TRBV2 with TRBJ2-7; weak D call: TRBD2 (5 bases). The germline V gene has CDR1 SNHLY and CDR2 FYNNEI. Trimming left V 4 bases short and J 4 bases short, with 11 bases between. The CDR3 has 13 residues. The CDR3 is CASSAWTGYEQYF. The CDR3 DNA sequence: TGTGCCAGCAGTGCTTGGACGGGGTACGAGCAGTACTTC.